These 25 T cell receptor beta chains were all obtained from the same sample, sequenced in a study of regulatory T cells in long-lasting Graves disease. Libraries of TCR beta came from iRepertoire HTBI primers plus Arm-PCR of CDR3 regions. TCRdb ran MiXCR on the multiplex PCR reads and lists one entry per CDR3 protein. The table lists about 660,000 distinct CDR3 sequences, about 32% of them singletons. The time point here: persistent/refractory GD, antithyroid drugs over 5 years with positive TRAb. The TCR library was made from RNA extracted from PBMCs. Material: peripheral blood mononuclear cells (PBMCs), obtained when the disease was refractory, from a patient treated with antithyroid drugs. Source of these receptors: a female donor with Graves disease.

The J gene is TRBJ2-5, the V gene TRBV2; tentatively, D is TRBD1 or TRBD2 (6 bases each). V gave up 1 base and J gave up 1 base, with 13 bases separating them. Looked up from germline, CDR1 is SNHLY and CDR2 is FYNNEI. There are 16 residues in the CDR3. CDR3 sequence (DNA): TGTGCCAGCAGTGAAGGGGGGGCGGGACCCCAAGAGACCCAGTACTTC. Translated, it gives CASSEGGAGPQETQYF.

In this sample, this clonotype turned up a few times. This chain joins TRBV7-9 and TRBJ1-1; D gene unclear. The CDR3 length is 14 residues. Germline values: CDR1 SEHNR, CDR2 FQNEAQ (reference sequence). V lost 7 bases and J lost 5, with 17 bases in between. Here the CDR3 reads CASTESVSQTEAFF. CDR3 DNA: TGTGCCAGCACGGAGTCAGTTTCGCAGACTGAAGCTTTCTTT.

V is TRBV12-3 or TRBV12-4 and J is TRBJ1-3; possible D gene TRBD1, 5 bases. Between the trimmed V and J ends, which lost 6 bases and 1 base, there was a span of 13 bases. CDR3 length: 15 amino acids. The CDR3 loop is CASSPVQVSGNTIYF. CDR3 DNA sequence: TGTGCCAGCAGCCCCGTACAGGTATCTGGAAACACCATATATTTT.

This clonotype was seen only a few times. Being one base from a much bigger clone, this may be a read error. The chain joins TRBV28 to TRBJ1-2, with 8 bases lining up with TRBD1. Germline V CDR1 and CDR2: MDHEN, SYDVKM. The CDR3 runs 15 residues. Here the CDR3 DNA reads TGTGCCAGCAGATACAACCCCGGGACAGGTTCCGGCTACGCCTTC. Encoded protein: CASRYNPGTGSGYAF.

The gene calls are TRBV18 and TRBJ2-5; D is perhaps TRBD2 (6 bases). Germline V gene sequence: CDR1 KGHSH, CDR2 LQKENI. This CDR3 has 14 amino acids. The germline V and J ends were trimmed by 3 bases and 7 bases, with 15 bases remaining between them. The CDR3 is CASSPPGELGTQYF. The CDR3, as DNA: TGTGCCAGCTCACCGCCGGGAGAGCTAGGGACCCAGTACTTC.

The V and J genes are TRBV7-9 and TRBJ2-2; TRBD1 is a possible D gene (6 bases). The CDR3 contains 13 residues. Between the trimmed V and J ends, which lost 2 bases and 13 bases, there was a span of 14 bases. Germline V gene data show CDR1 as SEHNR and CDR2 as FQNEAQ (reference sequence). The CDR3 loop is CASSLLDRNGLFF. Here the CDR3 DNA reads TGTGCCAGCAGCTTACTCGACAGGAACGGGCTGTTTTTT.

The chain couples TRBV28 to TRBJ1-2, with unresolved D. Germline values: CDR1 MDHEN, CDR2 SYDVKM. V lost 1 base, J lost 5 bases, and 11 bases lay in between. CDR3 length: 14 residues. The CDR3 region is CASSLYPDPYGYTF. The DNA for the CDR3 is TGTGCCAGCAGTTTATACCCAGACCCTTATGGCTACACCTTC.

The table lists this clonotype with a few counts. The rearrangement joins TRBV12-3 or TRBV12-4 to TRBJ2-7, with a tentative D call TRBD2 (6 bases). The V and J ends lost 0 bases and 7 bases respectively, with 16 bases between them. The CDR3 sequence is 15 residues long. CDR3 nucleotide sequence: TGTGCCAGCAGTTTAGCGCTCGCGGGAATGTCGGAGCAGTACTTC. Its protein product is CASSLALAGMSEQYF.

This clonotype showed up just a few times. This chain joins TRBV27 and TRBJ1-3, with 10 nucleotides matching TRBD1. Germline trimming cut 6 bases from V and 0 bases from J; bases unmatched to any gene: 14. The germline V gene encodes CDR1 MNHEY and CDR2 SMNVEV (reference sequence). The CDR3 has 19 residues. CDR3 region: CASRRGGTGASFSGNTIYF. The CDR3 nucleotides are TGTGCCAGCAGACGAGGAGGGACAGGGGCCTCCTTCTCTGGAAACACCATATATTTT.

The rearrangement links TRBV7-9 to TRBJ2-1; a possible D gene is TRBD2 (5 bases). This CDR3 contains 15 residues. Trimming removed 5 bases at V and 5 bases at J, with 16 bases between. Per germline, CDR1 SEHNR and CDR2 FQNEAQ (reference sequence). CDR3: CASSPGLWTNNEQFF. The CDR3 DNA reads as TGTGCCAGCAGCCCGGGATTATGGACCAACAATGAGCAGTTCTTC.

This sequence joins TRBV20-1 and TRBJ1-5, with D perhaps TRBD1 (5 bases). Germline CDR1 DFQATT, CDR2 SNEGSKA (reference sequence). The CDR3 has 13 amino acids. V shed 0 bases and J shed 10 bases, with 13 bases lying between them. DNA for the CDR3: TGCAGTGCTAGAGATACGGCAGGACAACCCCAGCATTTT. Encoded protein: CSARDTAGQPQHF.

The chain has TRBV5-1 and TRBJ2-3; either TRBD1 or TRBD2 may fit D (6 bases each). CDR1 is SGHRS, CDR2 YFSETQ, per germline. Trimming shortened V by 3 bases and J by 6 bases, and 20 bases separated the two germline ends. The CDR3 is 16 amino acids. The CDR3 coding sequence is TGCGCCAGCAGCTCCCCCCGGGGGCCCTACCCTGATACGCAGTATTTT. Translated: CASSSPRGPYPDTQYF.

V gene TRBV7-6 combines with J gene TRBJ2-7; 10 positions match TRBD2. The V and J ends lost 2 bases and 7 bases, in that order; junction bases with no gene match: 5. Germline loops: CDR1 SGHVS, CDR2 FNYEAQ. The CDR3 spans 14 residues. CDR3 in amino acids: CASSLRSSGSEQYF. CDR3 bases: TGTGCCAGCAGCTTAAGGTCTAGCGGGAGTGAGCAGTACTTC.

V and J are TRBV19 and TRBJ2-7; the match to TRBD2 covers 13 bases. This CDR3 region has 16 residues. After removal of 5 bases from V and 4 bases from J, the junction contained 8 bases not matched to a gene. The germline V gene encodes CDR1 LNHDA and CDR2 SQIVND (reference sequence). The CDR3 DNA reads TGTGCCAGTAGTCCGTGGACTAGCGGGAGAGGATACGAGCAGTACTTC. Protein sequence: CASSPWTSGRGYEQYF. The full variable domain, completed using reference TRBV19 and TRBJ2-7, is DGGITQSPKYLFRKEGQNVTLSCEQNLNHDAMYWYRQDPGQGLRLIYYSQIVNDFQKGDIAEGYSVSREKKESFPLTVTSAQKNPTAFYLCASSPWTSGRGYEQYFGPGTRLTVT.

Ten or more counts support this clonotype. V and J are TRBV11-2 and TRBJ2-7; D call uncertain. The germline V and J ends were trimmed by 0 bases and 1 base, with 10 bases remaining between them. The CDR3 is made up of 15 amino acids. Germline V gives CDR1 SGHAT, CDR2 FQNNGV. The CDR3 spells CASSLDDVLSYEQYF. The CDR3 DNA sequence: TGTGCCAGCAGCTTAGATGACGTCCTATCCTACGAGCAGTACTTC.

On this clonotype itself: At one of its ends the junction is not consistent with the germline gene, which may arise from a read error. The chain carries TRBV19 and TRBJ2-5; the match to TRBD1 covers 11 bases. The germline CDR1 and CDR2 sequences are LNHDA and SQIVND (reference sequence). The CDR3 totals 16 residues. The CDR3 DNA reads TGTGCCAGTAGTTCAGGGACAGGGGGGAGACCGGAGACCCAGCACTTC. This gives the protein CASSSGTGGRPETQHF.

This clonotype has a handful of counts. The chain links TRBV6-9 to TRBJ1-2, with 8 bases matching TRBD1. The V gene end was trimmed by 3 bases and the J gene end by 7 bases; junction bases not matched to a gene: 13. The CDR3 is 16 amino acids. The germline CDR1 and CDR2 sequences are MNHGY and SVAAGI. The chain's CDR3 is CASSYFGGDRGLGYTF. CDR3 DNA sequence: TGTGCCAGCAGTTACTTCGGGGGCGACAGGGGACTTGGCTACACCTTC.

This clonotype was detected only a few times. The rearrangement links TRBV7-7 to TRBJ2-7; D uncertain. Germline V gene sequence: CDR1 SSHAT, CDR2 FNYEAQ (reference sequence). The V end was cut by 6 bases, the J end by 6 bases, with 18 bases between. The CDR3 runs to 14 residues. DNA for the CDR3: TGTGCCAGCAGTCCACTTCCAAAGGGTTCCGAGCAGTACTTC. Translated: CASSPLPKGSEQYF.

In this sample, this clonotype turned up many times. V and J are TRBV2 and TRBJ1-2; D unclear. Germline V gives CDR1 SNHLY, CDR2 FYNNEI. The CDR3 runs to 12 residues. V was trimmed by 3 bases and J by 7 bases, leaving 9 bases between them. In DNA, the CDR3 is TGTGCCAGCAGTGAGCACCGGGGTGGCTACACCTTC. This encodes CASSEHRGGYTF.

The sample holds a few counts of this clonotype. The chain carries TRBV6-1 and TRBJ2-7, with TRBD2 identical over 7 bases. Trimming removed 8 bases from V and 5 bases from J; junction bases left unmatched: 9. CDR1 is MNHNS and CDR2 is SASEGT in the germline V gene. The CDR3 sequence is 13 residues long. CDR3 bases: TGTGCCAGCTCTCCCGGGGGGAACCACGAGCAGTACTTC. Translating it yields CASSPGGNHEQYF.

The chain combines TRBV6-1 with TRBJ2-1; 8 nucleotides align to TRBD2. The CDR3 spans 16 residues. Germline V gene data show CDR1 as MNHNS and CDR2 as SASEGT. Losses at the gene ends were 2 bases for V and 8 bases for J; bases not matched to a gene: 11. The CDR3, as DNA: TGTGCCAGCAGTGAACTACCCAGCGGGAGCTCCGATGAGCAGTTCTTC. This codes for CASSELPSGSSDEQFF.

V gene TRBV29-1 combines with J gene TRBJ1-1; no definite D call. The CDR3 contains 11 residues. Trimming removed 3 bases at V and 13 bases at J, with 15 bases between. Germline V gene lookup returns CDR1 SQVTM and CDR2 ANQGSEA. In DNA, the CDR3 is TGCAGCGTTGATAGTAGTTCGGTCGTTTTCTTT. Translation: CSVDSSSVVFF.

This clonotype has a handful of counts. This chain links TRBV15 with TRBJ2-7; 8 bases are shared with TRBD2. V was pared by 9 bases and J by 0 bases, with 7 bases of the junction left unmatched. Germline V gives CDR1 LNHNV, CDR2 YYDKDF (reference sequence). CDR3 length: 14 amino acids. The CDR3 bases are TGTGCCACTTCACTCGGGGGGGCCTCCTACGAGCAGTACTTC. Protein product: CATSLGGASYEQYF.

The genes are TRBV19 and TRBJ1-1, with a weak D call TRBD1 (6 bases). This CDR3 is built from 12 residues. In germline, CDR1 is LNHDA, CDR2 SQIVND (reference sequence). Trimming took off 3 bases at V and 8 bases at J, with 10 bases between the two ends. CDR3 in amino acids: CASSIGGGEAFF. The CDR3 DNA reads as TGTGCCAGTAGTATCGGAGGGGGAGAAGCTTTCTTT.

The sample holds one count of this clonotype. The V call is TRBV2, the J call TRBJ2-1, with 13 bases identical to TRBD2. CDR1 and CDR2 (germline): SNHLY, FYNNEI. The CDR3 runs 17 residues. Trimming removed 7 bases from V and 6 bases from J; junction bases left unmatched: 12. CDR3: CASNILAGGPGFNEQFF. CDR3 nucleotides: TGTGCCAGCAACATACTAGCGGGAGGGCCTGGGTTCAATGAGCAGTTCTTC.